What follows describes a single T cell receptor (beta chain). Its antigen is unknown. Per-base quality was not reported, and no clone a single base away is much larger than it. This record belongs to a study of cytomegalovirus exposure and HLA in healthy donors (dated by TCRdb to the late 2010s). Turning to the overall study: An earlier analysis of approximately 600 of the donors reported 276 Gb of sequence data and some 120 million unique TCR beta sequences from about 200 million T cells. The study profiled the T cell repertoires of some 610 subjects by immunosequencing and related them to cytomegalovirus serostatus. Four or five DR-DQ haplotypes were handled as single units for association and clustering because linkage in the cohort was strong. Donor age, sex, ethnicity and CMV serostatus were compiled alongside the repertoire data. A separate validation cohort of over a hundred different subjects was used in addition to the roughly 670-subject first cohort. The number of typed donors differed by locus: roughly 629-640 for A, B, C, DRB1 and DQB1; 522 for DQA1; fewer than 610 for DPA1; and approximately 450 for DPB1. Genome-wide SNP genotypes for about three fifths of the 666 donors were used in a later genetic analysis, which treated that subset as a discovery cohort. Of the 300 to 450 genotyped donors, over 80% were placed in the genetic ancestry cluster associated with self-reported Caucasian donors. High-throughput TCR immunosequencing, statistical association of individual TCRs with disease status, and machine learning were combined to predict cytomegalovirus infection status. An early release that covered roughly 600 HLA-typed donors contained about 290 gigabases of sequencing data and tens of millions of unique TCR sequences. The study aimed to test whether signatures of past pathogen exposure could be identified by cataloging public T cell receptors. Every discovery cohort repertoire had been produced on one sequencing platform. In an earlier analysis of 550 to 700 of the donors, high-throughput TCR beta sequencing was used to judge whether each TCR beta V gene segment behaved as functional or pseudogenic. To study patterns of TCR occurrence, a later analysis re-analyzed previously published TCR beta repertoires from several hundred donors and added high-resolution HLA genotyping. Both class I and class II loci were covered by HLA typing, at four-digit resolution. Among about 370 genotyped donors of the cohort, an average of approximately 220,000 unique TCR beta nucleotide sequences was sequenced per donor, of which about 19% were non-productive. Rather than drawing on any new phenotypic data, the later analysis identified candidate immune exposures from TCR beta sequences and the way those sequences occurred across donors.

The cohort consisted of approximately 670 healthy bone marrow donors. All cohort members were sampled while nominally healthy, although unrecorded immune exposures were likely present. The donor tested CMV seropositive and was one of the 289 seropositive cohort members. A peripheral blood sample was collected from each donor, and TCR beta sequencing was performed on peripheral blood mononuclear cells. Genomic DNA extraction from the blood cell samples was performed with the Qiagen DNeasy Blood Extraction Kit. The library came from the immunoSEQ multiplex PCR assay. For the multiplex PCR, a mixture combining 60 forward primers for TCR Vbeta segments and 13 reverse primers for TCR Jbeta segments was used. The CDR3 region of rearranged TCR beta genes was amplified from genomic DNA with a multiplex PCR assay. The amplified TCR beta libraries were sequenced on the Illumina HiSeq System as 87-base-pair reads. The study's own analysis went as follows. A later analysis tallied around 82 million unique TCR beta chains across the 666 repertoires, and about 10 million of those chains were shared by two or more donors. To remove PCR and sequencing errors, raw reads were error-corrected and collapsed into unique sequences using a nearest-neighbor algorithm that merged closely related sequences. To assign V, D and J gene segments, CDR3 sequences were aligned to IMGT reference sequences. Each retained sequence needed at least a six-nucleotide match to both a V gene segment and a J gene segment. A rearrangement was called productive if the CDR3 had no stop codons and remained in frame with V and J, and every other rearrangement was called non-productive. CDR3 was defined according to IMGT convention as the region running from the second conserved V-encoded cysteine to the conserved J-encoded phenylalanine. Sequences without an unambiguous match to a single V gene segment were excluded from the earlier analysis of about 600 of the donors. An earlier analysis of 450 to 650 of the donors called V segments functional above 56.7% productive rearrangements and segregating when the between-donor standard deviation exceeded 5%. A statistical classification framework was built to diagnose cytomegalovirus status from the catalog of TCR beta chain sequences. V and J gene assignment, in a later analysis, came from comparing TCR nucleotide sequences with IMGT/GENE-DB human TR gene sequences. In a later analysis, CDR3 sequences and most-parsimonious VDJ recombination scenarios were assigned using the TCRdist pipeline. In a later analysis, each TCR beta chain was defined by its CDR3 amino acid sequence together with its V-gene family, and reads lacking a unique V-gene family were excluded. To address suspected cross-contamination and a sequencing artifact, a later analysis removed roughly 580 highly shared, low-generation-probability nucleotide sequences. In a later analysis, a clonal expansion index was calculated for each public chain from normalized within-repertoire ranks of inferred template counts. In a later analysis, generation probabilities were computed with a VDJ recombination model fitted to out-of-frame rearrangements, and the resulting probabilities were checked against IGoR. Hypergeometric tests were used in a later analysis to score TCR-TCR, TCR-HLA and TCR-CMV co-occurrence, with a repertoire-size bias correction applied to the TCR pairs. In a later analysis, false discovery rates were estimated by permuting HLA or CMV assignments 20 times. In a later analysis, co-occurring TCRs were grouped using DBSCAN, and TCRdist sequence similarity was added for clustering within HLA-allele-positive subsets. For co-occurrence clustering, repertoires with fewer than 30,000 or more than 120,000 public chains were excluded, along with five repertoires with anomalous nucleotide sharing. What TCRdb holds here is the immuneACCESS table cut down to in-frame rearrangements. Part of the clones is not present; checked against another copy, under half of the missing clones reflect an unresolved V gene, and the others are unexplained. That table is the source of V, J and clone size, and D and trimming were worked out from the DNA. Within this sample are 130,000 to 150,000 clones, with roughly 79% of them counted one time only. In total, the top ten clones hold approximately 9.7% of the sample.

Results and caveats for the whole study, not just this receptor: It was suggested by the authors that the approach could potentially be generalized to other disease states and immunological phenotypes. An earlier analysis of approximately 500 of the donors showed that most TCR beta V segments appeared in productive rearrangements either about 87% or about 30% of the time, which broadly matched IMGT annotations. In this cohort, only TCR beta chains were sequenced, and detectable features were limited by the absence of alpha or paired-chain data. In a later genetic analysis, fewer N-insertions in productive TCRs were reported among donors in an Asian-associated ancestry cluster than the approximately 710-donor mean. Some 16 rarely observed V segments, including chromosome 9 orphons, were excluded from the earlier analysis of 550 to 700 of the donors because counts were too low. A later analysis found that HLA-associated TCR beta chains were more clonally expanded and had lower generation probabilities than equally common non-associated chains. Correlated functional status among segregating V segments might be attributable to linkage disequilibrium, but an unknown experimental factor could not be ruled out. A cluster of highly shared sequence variants was judged likely to represent a technical artifact of the sequencing pipeline. An association between a missense DCLRE1C variant and V-gene and J-gene trimming of TCR beta chains was found in a later genetic analysis and replicated in an independent cohort. Most TCR sequences were seen in very few donors, while some public TCRs were found in many individuals. Several of the top co-occurrence clusters appeared to be linked to parvovirus B19, influenza, CMV and Epstein-Barr virus, according to a later analysis. CMV serostatus was the only immune exposure information available for the cohort. Because the 87-base-pair reads could not distinguish some IMGT-functional V segments, including TRBV6-2 and TRBV6-3, those segments were excluded. At a false discovery rate of 0.05, a later analysis linked about 16,000 TCR beta sequences to specific HLA alleles. A further reported finding was that TCR beta sequences accurately predicted the HLA-A and HLA-B alleles for most subjects in the first cohort. In both the original and validation cohorts, the classifier was reported to diagnose cytomegalovirus status with high specificity and sensitivity. In a later analysis, TCR association rates were found to vary across HLA loci, with the most associated TCRs seen for DRB1 alleles and the fewest for HLA-C alleles. Presence/absence analyses assumed roughly uniform sequencing depth across donors, an assumption that may not hold. According to a later analysis, most CMV-associated TCR beta chains appeared to be HLA-restricted, and the HLA associations seemed to be driven largely by CMV exposure. A few of the identified cytomegalovirus-associated TCR beta chains were confirmed in vitro to be specific for cytomegalovirus antigens. Assigning TCR associations to individual alleles was difficult when HLA alleles, especially DR and DQ, strongly co-occurred. Because HLA typing was unavailable for some donors at each locus, only the typed subset was used in association tests. The study gave a list of some 150 TCR beta chains associated with cytomegalovirus.

Measured from the cysteine to the phenylalanine, the CDR3 is 13 residues long. Only the CDR3 DNA stays, 39 bases, in frame from base 1. The trim is 3 bases for V and 4 bases for J, with a gap of 8 bases between the germline ends. Reading the germline V gene gives CDR1 SGDLS and CDR2 YYNGEE. This sequence originates from a woman between 55 and 75 years old in good health and CMV-seropositive. The chain is made from TRBV9 and TRBJ2-1; 6 matching bases give a weak D call of TRBD2. The source material was PBMCs. The CDR3 in this case is CASSELAYNEQFF. The DNA sequence is TGTGCCAGCAGCGAACTAGCTTACAATGAGCAGTTCTTC.